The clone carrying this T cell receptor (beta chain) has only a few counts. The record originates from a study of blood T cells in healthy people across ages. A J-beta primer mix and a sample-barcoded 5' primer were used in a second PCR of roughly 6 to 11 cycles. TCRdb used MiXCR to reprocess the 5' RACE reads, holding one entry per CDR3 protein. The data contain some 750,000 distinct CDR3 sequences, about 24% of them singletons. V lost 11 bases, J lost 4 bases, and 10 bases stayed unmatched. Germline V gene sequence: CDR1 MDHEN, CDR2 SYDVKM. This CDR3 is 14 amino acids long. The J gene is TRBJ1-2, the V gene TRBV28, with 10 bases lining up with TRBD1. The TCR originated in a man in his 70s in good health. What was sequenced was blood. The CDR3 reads CAAGGTGVGYGYTF. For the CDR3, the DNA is TGTGCCGCAGGGGGGACAGGGGTTGGCTATGGCTACACCTTC.